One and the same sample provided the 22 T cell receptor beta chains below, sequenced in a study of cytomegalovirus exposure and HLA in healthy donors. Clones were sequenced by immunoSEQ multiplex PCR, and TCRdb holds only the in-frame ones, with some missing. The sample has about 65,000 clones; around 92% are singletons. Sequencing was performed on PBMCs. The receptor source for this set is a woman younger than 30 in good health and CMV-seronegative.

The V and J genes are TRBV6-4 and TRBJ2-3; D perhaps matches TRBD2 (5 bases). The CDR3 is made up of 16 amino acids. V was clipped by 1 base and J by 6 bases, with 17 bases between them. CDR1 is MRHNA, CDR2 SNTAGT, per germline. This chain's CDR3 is CASSDFPLGEPDTQYF. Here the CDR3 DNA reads TGTGCCAGCAGTGACTTTCCCCTTGGGGAGCCGGATACGCAGTATTTT.

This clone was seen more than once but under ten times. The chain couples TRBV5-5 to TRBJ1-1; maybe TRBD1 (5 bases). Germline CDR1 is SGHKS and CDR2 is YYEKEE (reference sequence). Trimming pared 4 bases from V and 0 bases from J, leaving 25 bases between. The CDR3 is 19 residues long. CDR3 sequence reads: CASSRLVSGRVSMNTEAFF. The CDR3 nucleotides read TGTGCCAGCAGCCGGCTTGTGAGTGGCAGGGTAAGCATGAACACTGAAGCTTTCTTT.

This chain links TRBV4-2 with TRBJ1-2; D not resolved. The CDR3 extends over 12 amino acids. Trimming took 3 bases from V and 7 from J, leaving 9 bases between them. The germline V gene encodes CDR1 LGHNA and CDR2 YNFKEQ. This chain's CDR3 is CASSQSGFGYTF. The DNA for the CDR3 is TGTGCCAGCAGCCAGTCAGGTTTTGGCTACACCTTC.

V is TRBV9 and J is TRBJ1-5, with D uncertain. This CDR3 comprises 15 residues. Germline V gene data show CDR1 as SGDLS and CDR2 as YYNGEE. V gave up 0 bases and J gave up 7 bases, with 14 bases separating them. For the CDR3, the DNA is TGTGCCAGCAGCGTAGGGGAAGGGAGGTCCCAGCCCCAGCATTTT. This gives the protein CASSVGEGRSQPQHF.

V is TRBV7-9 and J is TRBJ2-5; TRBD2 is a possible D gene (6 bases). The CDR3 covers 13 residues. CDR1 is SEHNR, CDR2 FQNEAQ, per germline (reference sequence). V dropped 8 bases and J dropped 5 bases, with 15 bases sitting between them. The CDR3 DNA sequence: TGTGCCAGCGGAGGTAGCGGCCGGGAGACCCAGTACTTC. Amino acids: CASGGSGRETQYF.

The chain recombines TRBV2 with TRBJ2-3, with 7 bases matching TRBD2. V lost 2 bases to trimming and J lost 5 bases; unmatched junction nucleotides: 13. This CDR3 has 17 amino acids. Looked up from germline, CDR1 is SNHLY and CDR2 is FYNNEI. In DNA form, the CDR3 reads TGTGCCAGCAGTGAAATCGCGGGAGTGGGATTGGTAGATACGCAGTATTTT. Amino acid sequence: CASSEIAGVGLVDTQYF.

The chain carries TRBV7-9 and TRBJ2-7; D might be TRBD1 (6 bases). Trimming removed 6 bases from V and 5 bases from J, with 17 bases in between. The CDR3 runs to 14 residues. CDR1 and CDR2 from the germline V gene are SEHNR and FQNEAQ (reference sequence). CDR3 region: CASSANAGDHEQYF. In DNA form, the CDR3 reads TGTGCCAGCAGTGCAAACGCAGGGGACCACGAGCAGTACTTC.

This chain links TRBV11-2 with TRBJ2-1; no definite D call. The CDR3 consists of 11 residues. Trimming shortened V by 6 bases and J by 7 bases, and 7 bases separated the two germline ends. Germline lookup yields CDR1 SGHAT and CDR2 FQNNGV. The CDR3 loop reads CASRLRNEQFF. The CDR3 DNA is TGTGCCAGCAGATTGAGGAATGAGCAGTTCTTC.

The CDR3 sequence: CASSSAGTGELFF. The CDR3 DNA reads as TGTGCCAGTAGTTCGGCGGGGACCGGGGAGCTGTTTTTT. The J gene is TRBJ2-2, the V gene TRBV19; tentative D call: TRBD2 (6 bases). The length of the CDR3 is 13 residues. The V gene's germline CDR1 is LNHDA and CDR2 SQIVND (reference sequence). Trimming stripped 5 bases from V and 5 bases from J, with 9 bases between. The variable domain in full, with the rest retrieved from reference TRBV19 and TRBJ2-2, is DGGITQSPKYLFRKEGQNVTLSCEQNLNHDAMYWYRQDPGQGLRLIYYSQIVNDFQKGDIAEGYSVSREKKESFPLTVTSAQKNPTAFYLCASSSAGTGELFFGEGSRLTVL.

In DNA, the CDR3 is TGTGCCAGCTCAATAAGAGGAGGGATGGGCTCCTACGAGCAGTACTTC. Translating gives CASSIRGGMGSYEQYF. The rearrangement joins TRBV18 to TRBJ2-7; tentative D call: TRBD2 (6 bases). V lost 5 bases and J lost 0, with 17 bases in between. The CDR3 extends over 16 amino acids. Germline V CDR1 and CDR2: KGHSH, LQKENI.

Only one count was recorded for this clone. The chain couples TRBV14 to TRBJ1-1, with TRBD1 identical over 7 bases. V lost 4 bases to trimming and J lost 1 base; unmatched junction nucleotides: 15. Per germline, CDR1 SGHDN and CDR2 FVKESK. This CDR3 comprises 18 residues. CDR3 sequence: CASSLNRDRDLRNTEAFF. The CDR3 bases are TGTGCCAGCAGCCTAAACCGGGACAGAGACCTAAGGAACACTGAAGCTTTCTTT.

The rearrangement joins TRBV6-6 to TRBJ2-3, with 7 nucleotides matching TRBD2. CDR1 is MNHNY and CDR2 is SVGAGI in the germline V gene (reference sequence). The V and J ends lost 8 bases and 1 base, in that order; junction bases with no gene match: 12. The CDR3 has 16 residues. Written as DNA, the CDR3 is TGTGCCAGCTTTAGAAGCGGGACTTCCGGCACAGATACGCAGTATTTT. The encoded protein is CASFRSGTSGTDTQYF.

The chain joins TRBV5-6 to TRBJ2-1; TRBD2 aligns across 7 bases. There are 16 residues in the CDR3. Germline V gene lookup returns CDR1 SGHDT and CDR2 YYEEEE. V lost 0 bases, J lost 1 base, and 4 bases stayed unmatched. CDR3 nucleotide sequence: TGTGCCAGCAGCTTGGGGCTGCGGGGGTCCTACAATGAGCAGTTCTTC. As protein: CASSLGLRGSYNEQFF.

CDR3 sequence: CASSVGLAGRTYKGNEQFF. As DNA, the CDR3 is TGTGCCAGCAGCGTAGGACTAGCGGGGCGTACGTATAAGGGGAATGAGCAGTTCTTC. This rearrangement joins TRBV9 to TRBJ2-1; 11 nucleotides line up with TRBD2. The CDR3 loop spans 19 amino acids. After removal of 0 bases from V and 7 bases from J, the junction contained 15 bases not matched to a gene. Germline loops: CDR1 SGDLS, CDR2 YYNGEE.

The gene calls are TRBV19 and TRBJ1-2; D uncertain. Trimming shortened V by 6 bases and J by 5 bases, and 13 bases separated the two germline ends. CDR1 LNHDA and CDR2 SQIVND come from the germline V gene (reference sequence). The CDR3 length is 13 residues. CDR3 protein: CASSLAPGYGYTF. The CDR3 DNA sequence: TGTGCCAGTAGCTTAGCCCCGGGATATGGCTACACCTTC.

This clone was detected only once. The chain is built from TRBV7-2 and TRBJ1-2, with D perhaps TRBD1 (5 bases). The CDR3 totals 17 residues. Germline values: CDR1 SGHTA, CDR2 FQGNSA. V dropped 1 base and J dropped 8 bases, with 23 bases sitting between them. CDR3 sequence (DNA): TGTGCCAGCAGCTTAGGTCCAGGGATAAGAGACTTAAGGGGCTACACCTTC. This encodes CASSLGPGIRDLRGYTF.

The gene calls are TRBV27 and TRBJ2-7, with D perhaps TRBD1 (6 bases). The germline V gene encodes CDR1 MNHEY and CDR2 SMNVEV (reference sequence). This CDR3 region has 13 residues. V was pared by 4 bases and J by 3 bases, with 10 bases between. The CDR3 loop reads CASSSGQNYEQYF. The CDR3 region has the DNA TGTGCCAGCAGTTCCGGACAGAACTACGAGCAGTACTTC.

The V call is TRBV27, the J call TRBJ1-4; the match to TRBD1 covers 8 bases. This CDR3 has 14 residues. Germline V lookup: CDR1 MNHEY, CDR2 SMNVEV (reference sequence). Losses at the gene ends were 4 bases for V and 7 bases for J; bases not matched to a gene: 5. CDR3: CASSSLDRAEKLFF. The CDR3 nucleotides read TGTGCCAGCAGTTCGCTGGACAGGGCTGAAAAACTGTTTTTT.

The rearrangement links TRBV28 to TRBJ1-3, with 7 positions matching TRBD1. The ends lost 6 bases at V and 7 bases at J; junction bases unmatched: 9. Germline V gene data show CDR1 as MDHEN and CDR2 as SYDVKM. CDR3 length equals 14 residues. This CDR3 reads CASRPTGLKNTIYF. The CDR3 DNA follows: TGTGCCAGCAGACCGACAGGGCTAAAGAACACCATATATTTT.

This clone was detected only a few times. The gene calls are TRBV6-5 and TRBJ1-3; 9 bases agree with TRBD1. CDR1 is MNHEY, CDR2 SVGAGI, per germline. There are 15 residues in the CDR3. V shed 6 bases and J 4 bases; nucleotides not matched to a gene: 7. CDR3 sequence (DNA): TGTGCCAGCAGCAGGACAGGGGACGGCGGAAACACCATATATTTT. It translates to CASSRTGDGGNTIYF.

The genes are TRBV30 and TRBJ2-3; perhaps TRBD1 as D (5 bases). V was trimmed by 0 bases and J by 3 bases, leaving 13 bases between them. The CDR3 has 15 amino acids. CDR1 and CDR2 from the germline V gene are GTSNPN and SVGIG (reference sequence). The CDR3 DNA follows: TGTGCCTGGAGTGTTGGCAGGGCAAGGACAGATACGCAGTATTTT. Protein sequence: CAWSVGRARTDTQYF.

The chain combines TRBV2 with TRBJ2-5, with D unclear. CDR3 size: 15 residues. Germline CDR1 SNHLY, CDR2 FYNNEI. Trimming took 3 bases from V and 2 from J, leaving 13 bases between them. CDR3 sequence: CASSEPRKLQETQYF. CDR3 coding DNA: TGTGCCAGCAGTGAGCCCCGAAAGCTGCAAGAGACCCAGTACTTC.